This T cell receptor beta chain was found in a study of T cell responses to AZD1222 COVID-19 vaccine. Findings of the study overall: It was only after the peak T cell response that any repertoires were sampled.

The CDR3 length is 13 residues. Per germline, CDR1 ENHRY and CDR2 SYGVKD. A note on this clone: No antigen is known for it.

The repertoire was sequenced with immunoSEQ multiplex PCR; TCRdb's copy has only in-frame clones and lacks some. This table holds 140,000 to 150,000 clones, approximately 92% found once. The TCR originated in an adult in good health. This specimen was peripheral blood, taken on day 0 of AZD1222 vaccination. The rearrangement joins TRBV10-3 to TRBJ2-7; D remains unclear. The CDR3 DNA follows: TGTGCTACCAGGTATGTTTTATCCTACGAGCAGTACTTC. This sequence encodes CATRYVLSYEQYF.